What follows describes a single T cell receptor beta chain. One junction end disagrees with the germline gene, perhaps due to a read error. This sample's TCRbeta library carried unique molecular identifier barcodes. TCRdb itself ran the PCR reads through MiXCR, one entry per CDR3 protein. The top ten hold under 1.2% of the sample, which has hundreds of thousands of distinct CDR3 sequences, about 15% seen once. The record originates from a study of T-cell reconstitution after alpha-beta-depleted transplantation in children. The CDR3 is 11 residues long. Germline CDR1 reads SGHTA; CDR2 reads FQGNSA. This TCR was recovered from a human donor who donated a stem cell graft to a child with acute myeloid leukemia. Sequencing was performed on PBMCs from the stem cell graft donor, taken from the stem cell graft. V usage is TRBV7-2 and J usage is TRBJ2-1; D remains ambiguous. CDR3 residues: CASSPLNEQLF. For the CDR3, the DNA is TGTGCCAGCAGCCCGCTCAATGAGCAGCTCTTC.